Shown below are 25 T cell receptor beta chains from a single sample sequenced in a study of shared clonotypes between healthy human individuals. Assay used: immunoSEQ multiplex PCR; TCRdb lists only in-frame clones, some missing. The sample yields more than 900,000 clones, approximately 78% seen once. The sequencing sample was made of memory CD4+ T cells from PBMCs. Subset in this sample: CD45RA-negative fraction. The receptors come from a man aged 18 to 35 in good health. Some clones in this sample may be carry-over from other donors' samples.

The rearrangement uses TRBV25-1 and TRBJ2-5; the D is unclear. Germline CDR1 MGHDK, CDR2 SYGVNS. Trimming removed 3 bases at V and 3 bases at J, with 5 bases between. This CDR3 region has 12 residues. The CDR3 DNA reads as TGTGCCAGCAGTGACCGAGAAGAGACCCAGTACTTC. This gives the protein CASSDREETQYF.

V usage is TRBV19 and J usage is TRBJ1-1; no reliable D call. Trimming cost V 7 bases and J 6 bases, with 9 bases left between them. Germline CDR1 and CDR2: LNHDA and SQIVND (reference sequence). There are 11 residues in the CDR3. The DNA for the CDR3 is TGTGCCAGTAAACAAAGGGCTGAAGCTTTCTTT. It is translated as CASKQRAEAFF. The whole variable domain, filled in from reference TRBV19 and TRBJ1-1, reads DGGITQSPKYLFRKEGQNVTLSCEQNLNHDAMYWYRQDPGQGLRLIYYSQIVNDFQKGDIAEGYSVSREKKESFPLTVTSAQKNPTAFYLCASKQRAEAFFGQGTRLTVV.

In this sample, this clone turned up once. The V gene is TRBV2, the J gene TRBJ1-2, with D unclear. Germline CDR1 is SNHLY and CDR2 is FYNNEI. V lost 6 bases and J lost 8, with 16 bases in between. This CDR3 contains 13 residues. The DNA for the CDR3 is TGTGCCAGCAGCTCGACCCCGTTGGGGGGCTACACCTTC. This translates into CASSSTPLGGYTF.

The V call is TRBV5-4, the J call TRBJ2-3; D tentatively reads TRBD1 or TRBD2 (5 bases each). This CDR3 has 15 amino acids. From germline, CDR1 is SGHNT and CDR2 YYREEE (reference sequence). V lost 4 bases and J 1 base, leaving 13 bases between the germline ends. DNA for the CDR3: TGTGCCAGCAGCCTGAAGGGGACGGGCACAGATACGCAGTATTTT. Translating it yields CASSLKGTGTDTQYF.

V gene TRBV6-4 combines with J gene TRBJ1-2; D gene uncertain. The V gene lost 2 bases and the J gene lost 8 bases, with 6 bases spanning the gap. CDR3 size: 11 residues. Germline V CDR1 and CDR2: MRHNA, SNTAGT. In DNA, the CDR3 is TGTGCCAGCAGTGACCTGAGAGGCTACACCTTC. As protein: CASSDLRGYTF.

The chain is built from TRBV18 and TRBJ2-5; no definite D call. The length of the CDR3 is 15 residues. Trimming shortened V by 4 bases and J by 3 bases, and 15 bases separated the two germline ends. CDR1 KGHSH and CDR2 LQKENI come from the germline V gene. The CDR3 bases are TGTGCCAGCTCACGCCGCCCAGGCAGTGAAGAGACCCAGTACTTC. Encoded protein: CASSRRPGSEETQYF.

This chain joins TRBV6-4 and TRBJ1-1; no definite D call. V lost 4 bases, J lost 3 bases, and 15 bases lay in between. Germline-derived CDR1 and CDR2 are MRHNA and SNTAGT. The CDR3 totals 15 residues. The CDR3 coding sequence is TGTGCCAGCAGTGGACCCGGGCTCGGGGACACTGAAGCTTTCTTT. This translates into CASSGPGLGDTEAFF.

Worth noting for this clone: This CDR3 is also generated by other DNA sequences in the sample. The chain has TRBV28 and TRBJ2-7; 8 nucleotides match TRBD1. This CDR3 spans 12 amino acids. With 7 bases clipped from V and 3 bases from J, the junction kept 2 bases outside the gene matches. Germline CDR1 is MDHEN and CDR2 is SYDVKM. CDR3 in amino acids: CASTDRVYEQYF. The CDR3 nucleotides read TGTGCCAGCACGGACAGGGTCTACGAGCAGTACTTC.

The chain has TRBV10-1 and TRBJ2-1; D ambiguous. The CDR3 is 16 amino acids. Trimming took 2 bases from V and 3 from J, leaving 14 bases between them. CDR1 WNHNN and CDR2 SYGVQD come from the germline V gene (reference sequence). CDR3: CASSENVGQVYNEQFF. For the CDR3, the DNA is TGCGCCAGCAGTGAGAATGTGGGTCAGGTCTACAATGAGCAGTTCTTC.

The CDR3 loop is CASSFYDRGPEAFF. DNA for the CDR3: TGCGCCAGCAGCTTTTACGACCGGGGGCCAGAAGCTTTCTTT. The chain combines TRBV5-1 with TRBJ1-1; possible D gene TRBD1, 6 bases. Per the germline V gene, CDR1 is SGHRS and CDR2 is YFSETQ. V lost 2 bases and J 8 bases, leaving 16 bases between the germline ends. The CDR3 runs to 14 residues.

The chain is built from TRBV5-4 and TRBJ2-1; 10 positions match TRBD2. The germline gives CDR1 SGHNT, CDR2 YYREEE (reference sequence). The length of the CDR3 is 15 residues. Trimming removed 3 bases from V and 3 bases from J; junction bases left unmatched: 3. The CDR3 is CASSSSGRDYNEQFF. In DNA form, the CDR3 reads TGTGCCAGCAGCTCAAGCGGGAGGGACTACAATGAGCAGTTCTTC.

This clone has more than one count but fewer than ten. The V and J genes are TRBV12-5 and TRBJ2-3; 10 bases align to TRBD2. The V gene's germline CDR1 is LGHNT and CDR2 FRNRAP. V was clipped by 7 bases and J by 1 base; unmatched bases: 2. This CDR3 region has 14 residues. Written as DNA, the CDR3 is TGTGCTAGTGCCAGCGGGGGGGGCACAGATACGCAGTATTTT. Protein product: CASASGGGTDTQYF. The full variable domain, in which reference TRBV12-5 and TRBJ2-3 provide the parts outside the CDR3, is DARVTQTPRHKVTEMGQEVTMRCQPILGHNTVFWYRQTMMQGLELLAYFRNRAPLDDSGMPKDRFSAEMPDATLATLKIQPSEPRDSAVYFCASASGGGTDTQYFGPGTRLTVL.

The chain joins TRBV9 to TRBJ2-2; 10 bases fit TRBD1. The CDR3 has 15 amino acids. Per the germline V gene, CDR1 is SGDLS and CDR2 is YYNGEE. V gave up 3 bases and J gave up 6 bases; unmatched junction bases: 5. The CDR3 sequence: CASSGGQGFAGELFF. CDR3 coding DNA: TGTGCCAGCAGCGGGGGACAGGGGTTCGCCGGGGAGCTGTTTTTT.

This clone was seen a few times. The rearrangement links TRBV7-6 to TRBJ1-3; D might be TRBD1 (6 bases). CDR1 SGHVS and CDR2 FNYEAQ come from the germline V gene. V shed 5 bases and J shed 1 base, with 12 bases lying between them. The CDR3 covers 15 residues. Here the CDR3 DNA reads TGTGCCAGCAGCATTAAACAGGGTTCTGGAAACACCATATATTTT. This translates into CASSIKQGSGNTIYF.

The J gene is TRBJ2-1, the V gene TRBV5-1; 11 bases map to TRBD2. CDR1 is SGHRS and CDR2 is YFSETQ in the germline V gene. The CDR3 spans 14 residues. With 2 bases clipped from V and 9 bases from J, the junction kept 4 bases outside the gene matches. The CDR3 DNA reads as TGCGCCAGCAGCTTTACTAGCGGGAGCAGTGAGCAGTTCTTC. Encoded protein: CASSFTSGSSEQFF. Combining the CDR3 with reference TRBV5-1 and TRBJ2-1 gives the whole variable domain KAGVTQTPRYLIKTRGQQVTLSCSPISGHRSVSWYQQTPGQGLQFLFEYFSETQRNKGNFPGRFSGRQFSNSRSEMNVSTLELGDSALYLCASSFTSGSSEQFFGPGTRLTVL.

Only one count was recorded for this clone. This chain uses TRBV2 with TRBJ2-1, with D maybe TRBD1 (6 bases). Per the germline V gene, CDR1 is SNHLY and CDR2 is FYNNEI. There are 14 residues in the CDR3. Trimming cost V 3 bases and J 3 bases, with 9 bases left between them. The CDR3 sequence: CASSEDRYYNEQFF. The DNA of the CDR3 is TGTGCCAGCAGTGAGGACAGATACTACAATGAGCAGTTCTTC.

The chain combines TRBV7-3 with TRBJ2-6, with D possibly TRBD1 on 6 matching bases. The germline V and J ends were trimmed by 5 bases and 2 bases, with 10 bases remaining between them. The germline V gene encodes CDR1 SGHTA and CDR2 FQGTGA. The CDR3 is 15 amino acids. The chain's CDR3 is CASSTQGPGANVLTF. CDR3 nucleotides: TGTGCCAGCAGCACCCAGGGGCCTGGGGCCAACGTCCTGACTTTC.

Ten or more counts support this clone. V usage is TRBV28 and J usage is TRBJ2-1; D unclear. Trimming cost V 2 bases and J 12 bases, with 11 bases left between them. There are 12 residues in the CDR3. Germline CDR1 is MDHEN and CDR2 is SYDVKM. CDR3 amino acids: CASSLPQEGQFF. DNA for the CDR3: TGTGCCAGCAGTTTACCGCAAGAAGGGCAGTTCTTC.

This clone was seen just once. CDR3 loop: CASKLAGVSYEQYF. In DNA, the CDR3 is TGTGCCAGCAAACTAGCGGGAGTATCCTACGAGCAGTACTTC. V is TRBV27 and J is TRBJ2-7, with 11 bases matching TRBD2. Germline lookup yields CDR1 MNHEY and CDR2 SMNVEV (reference sequence). The J segment lost 1 base and the V segment lost 7 bases, leaving 3 bases of the junction unmatched. This CDR3 has 14 residues.

The chain links TRBV5-4 to TRBJ2-2; TRBD1 matches 8 bases. V shed 4 bases, J shed 4 bases, and the junction held 6 bases outside the gene matches. This CDR3 spans 15 amino acids. CDR1 is SGHNT and CDR2 is YYREEE in the germline V gene (reference sequence). The chain's CDR3 is CASSPGQGRTGELFF. CDR3 sequence (DNA): TGTGCCAGCAGCCCCGGACAGGGTCGCACCGGGGAGCTGTTTTTT. The whole variable domain, remainder taken from reference TRBV5-4 and TRBJ2-2, is ETGVTQSPTHLIKTRGQQVTLRCSSQSGHNTVSWYQQALGQGPQFIFQYYREEENGRGNFPPRFSGLQFPNYSSELNVNALELDDSALYLCASSPGQGRTGELFFGEGSRLTVL.

The gene calls are TRBV5-1 and TRBJ2-7; unclear D gene. V dropped 1 base and J dropped 0 bases, with 11 bases sitting between them. The CDR3 consists of 15 residues. Germline V gives CDR1 SGHRS, CDR2 YFSETQ. CDR3 sequence (DNA): TGCGCCAGCAGCTTGCAGGACCCGAGCTCCTACGAGCAGTACTTC. Translated: CASSLQDPSSYEQYF.

This clone appeared once. This chain uses TRBV5-6 with TRBJ2-1; TRBD2 agrees at 7 bases. The germline CDR1 and CDR2 sequences are SGHDT and YYEEEE. There are 13 residues in the CDR3. The V and J ends lost 5 bases and 4 bases, in that order; junction bases with no gene match: 3. This CDR3 is CASRIAGYNEQFF. The CDR3 bases are TGTGCCAGCAGGATAGCGGGTTACAATGAGCAGTTCTTC.

CDR3 coding DNA: TGTGCCAGTAGCGCCTGGACAGGGACCGAGCAGTACTTC. This translates into CASSAWTGTEQYF. V and J are TRBV19 and TRBJ2-7; 8 nucleotides line up with TRBD1. The CDR3 covers 13 residues. The V gene end was trimmed by 6 bases and the J gene end by 6 bases; junction bases not matched to a gene: 7. CDR1 and CDR2 from the germline V gene are LNHDA and SQIVND (reference sequence).

CDR3: CASSERGGQSKTYEQYF. The CDR3, as DNA: TGTGCCAGCAGTGAAAGGGGGGGACAATCGAAAACCTACGAGCAGTACTTC. V usage is TRBV6-1 and J usage is TRBJ2-7; perhaps TRBD2 as D (7 bases). Germline values: CDR1 MNHNS, CDR2 SASEGT. The length of the CDR3 is 17 residues. The germline V and J ends were trimmed by 2 bases and 2 bases, with 19 bases remaining between them.

The rearrangement joins TRBV10-3 to TRBJ1-3, with 9 bases aligning to TRBD1. Germline V gives CDR1 ENHRY, CDR2 SYGVKD. The length of the CDR3 is 16 residues. Trimming cost V 6 bases and J 0 bases; bases outside gene matches: 6. The CDR3 reads CAISLTGGFSGNTIYF. In nucleotides, the CDR3 is TGTGCCATCAGCTTGACAGGGGGGTTCTCTGGAAACACCATATATTTT.